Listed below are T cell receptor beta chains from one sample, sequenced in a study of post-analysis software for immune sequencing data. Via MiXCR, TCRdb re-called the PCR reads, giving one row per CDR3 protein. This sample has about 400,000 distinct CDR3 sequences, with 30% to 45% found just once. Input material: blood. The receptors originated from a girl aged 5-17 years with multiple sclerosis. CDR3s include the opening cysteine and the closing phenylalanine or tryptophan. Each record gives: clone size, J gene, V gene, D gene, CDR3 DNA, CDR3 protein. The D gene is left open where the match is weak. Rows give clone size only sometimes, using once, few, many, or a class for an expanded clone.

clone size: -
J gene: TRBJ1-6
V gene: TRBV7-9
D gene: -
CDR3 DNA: TGTGCCAGCCGAGAGGGGGGGGATTCACCCCTCCACTTT
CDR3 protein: CASREGGDSPLHF

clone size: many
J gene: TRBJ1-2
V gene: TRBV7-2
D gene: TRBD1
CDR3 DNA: TGTGCCAGCAGCTTTAGAGGGGACAGCTATGGCTACACCTTC
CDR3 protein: CASSFRGDSYGYTF

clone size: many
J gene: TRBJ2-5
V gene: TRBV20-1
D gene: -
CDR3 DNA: TGCAGTGCTAGCGCGACTGGGAGTGAGACCCAGTACTTC
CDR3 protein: CSASATGSETQYF

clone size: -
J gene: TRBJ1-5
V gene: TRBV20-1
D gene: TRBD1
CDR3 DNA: TGCAGTGTTTCCGGGACAGGGGTTGGGGGAAATCAGCCCCAGCATTTT
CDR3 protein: CSVSGTGVGGNQPQHF

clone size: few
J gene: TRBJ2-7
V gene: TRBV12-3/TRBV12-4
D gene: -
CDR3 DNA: TGTGCCAGCAGCTCCCGAACGGGGGAGCAGTACTTC
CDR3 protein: CASSSRTGEQYF

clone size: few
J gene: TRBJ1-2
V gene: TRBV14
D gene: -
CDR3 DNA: TGTGCCAGCAGCCAAGGGTGGAGGTCTAACTATGGCTACACCTTC
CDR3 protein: CASSQGWRSNYGYTF

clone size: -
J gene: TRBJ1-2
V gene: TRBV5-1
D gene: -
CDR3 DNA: TGCGCCAGCAGCCCCGGGGCGGAGGCCGGCTACACCTTC
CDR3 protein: CASSPGAEAGYTF

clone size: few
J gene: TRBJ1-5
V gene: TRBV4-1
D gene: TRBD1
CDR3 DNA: TGCGCCAGCAGCCGCGGGACAGGGCAGAGCCAGCCCCAGCATTTT
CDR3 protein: CASSRGTGQSQPQHF

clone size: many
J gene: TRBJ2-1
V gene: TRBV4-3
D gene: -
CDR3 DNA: TGCGCCAGCAGCCTTACATGGGGGTTGAGCGTAAGCTCCTACAATGAGCAGTTCTTC
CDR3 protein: CASSLTWGLSVSSYNEQFF

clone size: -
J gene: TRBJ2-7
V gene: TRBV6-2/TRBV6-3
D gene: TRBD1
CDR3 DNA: TGTGCCAGCAGTTTCGGGACAGGCCCCGGAGAGCAGTACTTC
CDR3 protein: CASSFGTGPGEQYF

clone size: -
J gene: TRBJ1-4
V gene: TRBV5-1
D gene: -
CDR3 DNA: TGCACCAGCAGCTTGGGGTCCAAGAACCTTAATGAAAAACTGTTTTTT
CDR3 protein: CTSSLGSKNLNEKLFF

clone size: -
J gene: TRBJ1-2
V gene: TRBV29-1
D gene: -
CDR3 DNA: TGCAGCGTTGGCAACAGGGACGGCTACACCTTC
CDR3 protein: CSVGNRDGYTF

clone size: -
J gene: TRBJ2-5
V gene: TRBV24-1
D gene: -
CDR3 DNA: TGCGCCACCAGTGATAGGGCAGCGATACAAGAGACCCAGTACTTC
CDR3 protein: CATSDRAAIQETQYF

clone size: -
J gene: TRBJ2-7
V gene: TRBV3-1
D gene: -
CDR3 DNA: TGTGCCAGCAGCCTAACTCGCCTCTACGAGCAGTACTTC
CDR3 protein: CASSLTRLYEQYF

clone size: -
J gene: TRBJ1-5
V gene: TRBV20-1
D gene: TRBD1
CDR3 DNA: TGCAGTGCTAGCCCCAGGACAGGGGCCTATCAGCCCCAGCATTTT
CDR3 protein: CSASPRTGAYQPQHF

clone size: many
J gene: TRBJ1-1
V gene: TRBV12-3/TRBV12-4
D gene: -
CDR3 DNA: TGTGCCAGCCGGCGAGAAACTGAAGCTTTCTTT
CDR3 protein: CASRRETEAFF

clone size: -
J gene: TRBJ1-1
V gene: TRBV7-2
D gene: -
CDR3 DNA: TGTGCCAGCAGCACCCGGACAGATGGGCGCACTGAAGCTTTCTTT
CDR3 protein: CASSTRTDGRTEAFF

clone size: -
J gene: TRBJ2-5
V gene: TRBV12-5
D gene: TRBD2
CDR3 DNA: TGTGCTAGTGGTCTGTCTCTCGCGGGGGAGGTAGAGACCCAGTACTTC
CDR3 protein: CASGLSLAGEVETQYF

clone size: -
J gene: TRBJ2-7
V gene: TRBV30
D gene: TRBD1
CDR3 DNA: TGTGCCTGGGCCCGACAGGGTGCTTCCGAGCAGTACTTC
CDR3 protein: CAWARQGASEQYF

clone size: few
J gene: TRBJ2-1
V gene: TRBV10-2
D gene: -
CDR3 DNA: TGCGCCAGCAGTGAGTCCGGACAGAAGAATGAGCAGTTCTTC
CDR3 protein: CASSESGQKNEQFF

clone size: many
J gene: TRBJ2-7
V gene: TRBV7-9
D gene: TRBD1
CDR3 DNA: TGTGCCAGCAGCTACGGACAGGGGCCCTACGAGCAGTACTTC
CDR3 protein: CASSYGQGPYEQYF

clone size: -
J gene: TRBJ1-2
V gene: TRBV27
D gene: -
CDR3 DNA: TGTGCCAGCAGTTCGATACAGGGCGGCGGCTACACCTTC
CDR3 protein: CASSSIQGGGYTF

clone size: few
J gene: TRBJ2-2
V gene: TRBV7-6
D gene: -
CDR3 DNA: TGTGCCAGCAGCTTAGCTGGCGGGCAACTGAACACCGGGGAGCTGTTTTTT
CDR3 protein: CASSLAGGQLNTGELFF

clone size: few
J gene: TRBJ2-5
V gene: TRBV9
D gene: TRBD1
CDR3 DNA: TGTGCCAGCAGCTTAGTCGGGACAGAAGAGACCCAGTACTTC
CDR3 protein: CASSLVGTEETQYF

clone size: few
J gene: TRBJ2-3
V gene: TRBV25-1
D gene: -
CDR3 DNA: TGTGCCAGCACGAGCGGAGATACGCAGTATTTT
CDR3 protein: CASTSGDTQYF

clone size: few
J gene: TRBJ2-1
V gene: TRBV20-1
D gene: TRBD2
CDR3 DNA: TGCAGTGCTCCGGGACTAACTCGGGGCAATGAGCAGTTCTTC
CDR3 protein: CSAPGLTRGNEQFF

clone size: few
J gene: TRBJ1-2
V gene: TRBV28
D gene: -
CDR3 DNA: TGTGCCAGCAGTTTACCCGAGGTCTATGGCTACACCTTC
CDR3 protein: CASSLPEVYGYTF

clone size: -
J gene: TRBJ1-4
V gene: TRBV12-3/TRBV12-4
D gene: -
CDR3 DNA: TGTGCCAGCAGTGTCGACAGCAGTAATGGGAAACTGTTTTTT
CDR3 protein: CASSVDSSNGKLFF

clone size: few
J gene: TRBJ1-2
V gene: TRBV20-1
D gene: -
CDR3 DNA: TGCAGTGCTCCGGGACCGGGGTACTATGGCTACACCTTC
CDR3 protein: CSAPGPGYYGYTF

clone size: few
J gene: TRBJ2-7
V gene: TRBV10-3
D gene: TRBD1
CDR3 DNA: TGTGCCATCAGTGAAGGGACAGGAAGCTACGAGCAGTACTTC
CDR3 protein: CAISEGTGSYEQYF

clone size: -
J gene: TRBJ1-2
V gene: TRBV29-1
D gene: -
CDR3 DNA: TGCAGCGCCGGGGAGAGGTTTCGGGGCTACACCTTC
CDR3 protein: CSAGERFRGYTF

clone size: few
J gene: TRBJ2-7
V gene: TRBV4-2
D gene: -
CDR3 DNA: TGTGCCAGCAGCCAAGTGGGCCAGGCCTACGAGCAGTACTTC
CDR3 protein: CASSQVGQAYEQYF

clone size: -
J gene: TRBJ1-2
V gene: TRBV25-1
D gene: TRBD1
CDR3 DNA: TGTGCCAGCAGTGAACGACAGGGCTATGGCTACACCTTC
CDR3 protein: CASSERQGYGYTF

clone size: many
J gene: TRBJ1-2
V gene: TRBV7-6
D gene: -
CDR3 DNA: TGTGCCAGCAGCTTAGAGGCAGGGGTTGGCTATGGCTACACCTTC
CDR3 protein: CASSLEAGVGYGYTF

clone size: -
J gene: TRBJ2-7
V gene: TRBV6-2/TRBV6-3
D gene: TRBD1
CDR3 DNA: TGTGCCAGCAGACAGACCGGGACAGGGGGCTACGAGCAGTACTTC
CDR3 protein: CASRQTGTGGYEQYF

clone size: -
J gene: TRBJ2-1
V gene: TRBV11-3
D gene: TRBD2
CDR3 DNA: TGTGCCAGCAGCAAGCGGGGGGGCGGGTCCTACAATGAGCAGTTCTTC
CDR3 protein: CASSKRGGGSYNEQFF

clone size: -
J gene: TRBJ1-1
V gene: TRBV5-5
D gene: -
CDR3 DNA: TGTGCCAGCAGCTTGGAGGTAGGGGGGGGGACTGAAGCTTTCTTT
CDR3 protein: CASSLEVGGGTEAFF

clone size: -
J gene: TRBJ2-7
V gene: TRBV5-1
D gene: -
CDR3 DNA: TGCGCCAGCAGCGCCCACGCTCTGGGCTCCTACGAGCAGTACTTC
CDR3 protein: CASSAHALGSYEQYF

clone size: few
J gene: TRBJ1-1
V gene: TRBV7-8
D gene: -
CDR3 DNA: TGTGCCAGCAGCTTTCTCAGGGGCCAGAACACTGAAGCTTTCTTT
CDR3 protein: CASSFLRGQNTEAFF

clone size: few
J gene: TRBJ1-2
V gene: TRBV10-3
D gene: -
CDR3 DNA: TGTGCCGCGAGTGCAGGGGTCTATGGCTACACCTTC
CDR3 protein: CAASAGVYGYTF

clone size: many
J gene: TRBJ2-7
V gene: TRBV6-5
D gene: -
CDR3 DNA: TGTGCCAGCAGAATGGGCGGGACGGGGAAAACCTACGAGCAGTACTTC
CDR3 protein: CASRMGGTGKTYEQYF

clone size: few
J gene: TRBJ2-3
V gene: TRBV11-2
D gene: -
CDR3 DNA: TGTGCCAGCAGCTTATTGGGGGGGCTAGCTGGCACAGATACGCAGTATTTT
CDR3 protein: CASSLLGGLAGTDTQYF

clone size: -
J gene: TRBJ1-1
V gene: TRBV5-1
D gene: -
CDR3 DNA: TGCGCCAGCAGGACTGGGACTGAAGCTTTCTTT
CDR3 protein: CASRTGTEAFF

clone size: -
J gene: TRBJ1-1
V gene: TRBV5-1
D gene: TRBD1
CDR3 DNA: TGCGCCAGCAGCGCCGGGACAGATTACACTGAAGCTTTCTTT
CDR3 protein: CASSAGTDYTEAFF

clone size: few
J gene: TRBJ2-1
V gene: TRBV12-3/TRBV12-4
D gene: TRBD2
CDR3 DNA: TGTGCCAGCAGCCCCACTAGCGCCCATGAGCAGTTCTTC
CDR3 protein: CASSPTSAHEQFF

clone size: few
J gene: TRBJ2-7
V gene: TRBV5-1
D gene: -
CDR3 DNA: TGCGCCAGCAGCTTGGATTCTTACCTAGAGCAGTACTTC
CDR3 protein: CASSLDSYLEQYF

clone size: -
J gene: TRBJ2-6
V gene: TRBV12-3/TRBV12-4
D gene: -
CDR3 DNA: TGTGCCAGCGGTGTATCTGGGGCCAACGTCCTGACTTTC
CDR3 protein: CASGVSGANVLTF

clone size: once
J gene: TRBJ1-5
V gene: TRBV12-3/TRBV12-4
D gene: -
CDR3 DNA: TGTGCCAGCAGCAACAGTGATCGGCCCCAGCATTTT
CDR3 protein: CASSNSDRPQHF